The rows below give T cell receptor beta chains drawn from one sample of a study of blood T cells in healthy people across ages. MiXCR, run by TCRdb on the 5' RACE reads, gives a single entry per CDR3 protein. The profile shows approximately 1.5 million distinct CDR3 sequences, about 31% of them singletons. Sequencing was performed on blood. The receptors were sampled from a woman between 25 and 40 years old in good health. The CDR3 runs from the conserved cysteine through the conserved F or W. D genes are given only for firm matches. Clone size is not always given. Where it is, it says once, few, many or a class for expanded clones.

TGTGCCAGCTCCCCGAGCGCGGGGGTTAATCAGCCCCAGCATTTT,CASSPSAGVNQPQHF,NA,TRBJ1-5,few,TRBV18
TGCGCCAGCAGCCAGGGACAGAACTCCCAAGAGACCCAGTACTTC,CASSQGQNSQETQYF,TRBD1,TRBJ2-5,few,TRBV5-1
TGTGCCAGCAGCGCCCGGACAGGCTCGCATTCACCCCTCCACTTT,CASSARTGSHSPLHF,TRBD1,TRBJ1-6,few,TRBV5-6
TGTGCCAGCTCACGCGCGGGGGGCAAGTACGAGCAGTACTTC,CASSRAGGKYEQYF,TRBD2,TRBJ2-7,many,TRBV6-2/TRBV6-3
TGTGCCAGCAGCCCCATTCGAAATATGAATGAGCAGTTCTTC,CASSPIRNMNEQFF,NA,TRBJ2-1,NA,TRBV28
TGTGCCAGCAGCTGGACGAGCCAGCCAAATCAGCCCCAGCATTTT,CASSWTSQPNQPQHF,NA,TRBJ1-5,NA,TRBV6-5
TGTGCCAGCAGCTTAGAAGTTAGGCCTAATGAAAAACTGTTTTTT,CASSLEVRPNEKLFF,NA,TRBJ1-4,NA,TRBV7-6
TGCAGTGCTAGTACGGGACAGATCTCTGGAAACACCATATATTTT,CSASTGQISGNTIYF,TRBD1,TRBJ1-3,NA,TRBV20-1
TGCGCCAGCAGCCAAGTTGCCTATGGCTACACCTTC,CASSQVAYGYTF,NA,TRBJ1-2,few,TRBV3-1
TGTGCCAGCAGCCCAAGCATCGGCGGGAGCTCCTACAATGAGCAGTTCTTC,CASSPSIGGSSYNEQFF,TRBD2,TRBJ2-1,few,TRBV3-1
TGCAGTGCTGCCCGGGACTCTCAGGGAAATACGCAGTATTTT,CSAARDSQGNTQYF,NA,TRBJ2-3,NA,TRBV20-1
TGTGCCAGCAGCCCCTCTCACGGGACGCAGTATTTT,CASSPSHGTQYF,NA,TRBJ2-3,NA,TRBV6-6
TGTGCCAGCAGCTTAGCGGGTATGGTGGTGGACGTAGGGGACAATGAGCAGTTCTTC,CASSLAGMVVDVGDNEQFF,NA,TRBJ2-1,few,TRBV7-6
TGTGCCAGCAGCCAAGATAGAGGACAGGGGTATGGCTACACCTTC,CASSQDRGQGYGYTF,TRBD1,TRBJ1-2,NA,TRBV3-1
TGTGCCAGCAGTTATGGACAGGGGGTTGCACTTAGACAGGCGGGTACGCAGTATTTT,CASSYGQGVALRQAGTQYF,TRBD1,TRBJ2-3,NA,TRBV6-5
TGTGCCAGCAGCCCCCGGTTCAGTCTTCCCTACAATGAGCAGTTCTTC,CASSPRFSLPYNEQFF,NA,TRBJ2-1,few,TRBV7-3
TGTGCCAGCAGACAAATTGGGAGGGGTGGCTACACCTTC,CASRQIGRGGYTF,NA,TRBJ1-2,NA,TRBV7-6
TGCAGTGCTAGAGGCCAGGGGAGCACAGATACGCAGTATTTT,CSARGQGSTDTQYF,NA,TRBJ2-3,many,TRBV20-1
TGTGCCAGCAGTGAATTAGGGACAACCTACGAGCAGTACTTC,CASSELGTTYEQYF,NA,TRBJ2-7,NA,TRBV6-1
TGTGCCAGCAGTTTGCCGGGGGGACAGGGGGCTGGGGCCAACGTCCTGACTTTC,CASSLPGGQGAGANVLTF,TRBD1,TRBJ2-6,NA,TRBV28
TGCAGTGCGACGAACAGCGACCTAAGCTCCTACAATGAGCAGTTCTTC,CSATNSDLSSYNEQFF,NA,TRBJ2-1,NA,TRBV20-1
TGCGCCAGCAGAAAGGGAGGGGGTTCCAGCCGAGGGAACACTGAAGCTTTCTTT,CASRKGGGSSRGNTEAFF,NA,TRBJ1-1,NA,TRBV4-1
TGTGCCAACAGCTTACTATATGCCGGTGGGGACATTCAGTACTTC,CANSLLYAGGDIQYF,NA,TRBJ2-4,NA,TRBV7-2
TGTGCCAGCAGTGACAGGGGCGGGTTCGCCATTCAGTACTTC,CASSDRGGFAIQYF,NA,TRBJ2-4,NA,TRBV6-1
TGTGCCAGCAGCGTCCACGGACAGGGCACCTACGAGCAGTACTTC,CASSVHGQGTYEQYF,TRBD1,TRBJ2-7,NA,TRBV9
TGCAGTGCCGGGGACTACCCACCACCAATATCAGATACGCAGTATTTT,CSAGDYPPPISDTQYF,TRBD2,TRBJ2-3,few,TRBV20-1
TGCAGTGCTAGGACAAGCGACGAGCAGTACTTC,CSARTSDEQYF,NA,TRBJ2-7,NA,TRBV20-1
TGTGCCAGCAGCTTACCCCTTTCGTGGCCTGAAGCTTTCTTT,CASSLPLSWPEAFF,NA,TRBJ1-1,few,TRBV7-9
TGTGCCAGCAGTGAACGTGGTTTGGGACAGACGGGCAATCAGCCCCAGCATTTT,CASSERGLGQTGNQPQHF,TRBD1,TRBJ1-5,NA,TRBV6-1
TGCGCCAGCAGCTTGTTCAGGGCTTTATCCCAAGAGACCCAGTACTTC,CASSLFRALSQETQYF,NA,TRBJ2-5,few,TRBV5-1
TGTGCCAGCAGTTTCGCAGGCAGCTCTGGGGCCAACGTCCTGACTTTC,CASSFAGSSGANVLTF,NA,TRBJ2-6,NA,TRBV28
TGTGCCACCTGGGACACGTCCTACGAGCAGTACTTC,CATWDTSYEQYF,NA,TRBJ2-7,many,TRBV10-3
TGTGCCAGCAGACGCAGCCAACAGGGGGGAGATACGCAGTATTTT,CASRRSQQGGDTQYF,TRBD1,TRBJ2-3,NA,TRBV12-3/TRBV12-4
TGCAGCGCCCAATCGGGGGATCAGCCCCAGCATTTT,CSAQSGDQPQHF,NA,TRBJ1-5,few,TRBV29-1
TGCAGTGCTAGAGACCCAAGGGGAACCTACGAGCAGTACTTC,CSARDPRGTYEQYF,NA,TRBJ2-7,NA,TRBV20-1
TGCAGCGTGGAGCCAACAGCGGGCTATGGCTACACCTTC,CSVEPTAGYGYTF,NA,TRBJ1-2,many,TRBV29-1
TGCAGCGTAAGGGAGGACCGGGGCTACACCTTC,CSVREDRGYTF,NA,TRBJ1-2,few,TRBV29-1
TGCAGTGCTAGGACAGGGGGTCTTTACGAGCAGTACTTC,CSARTGGLYEQYF,TRBD1,TRBJ2-7,NA,TRBV20-1
TGCAGTGCACGAAAGACAGGGGTGAACACTGAAGCTTTCTTT,CSARKTGVNTEAFF,TRBD1,TRBJ1-1,many,TRBV20-1